Following are 28 T cell receptor beta chains from one sample sequenced in a study of blood T cell repertoires in COVID-19. Libraries were prepared by immunoSEQ multiplex PCR; TCRdb keeps only in-frame clonotypes and omits some of them. The table lists hundreds of thousands of clones, under 90% of them singletons. Material: peripheral blood. The source of these receptors is a man in his fifties with acute or convalescent COVID-19.

The chain combines TRBV9 with TRBJ1-4, with a tentative D call TRBD1 (5 bases). Per the germline V gene, CDR1 is SGDLS and CDR2 is YYNGEE. V was pared by 5 bases and J by 5 bases, with 16 bases between. This CDR3 has 15 amino acids. The CDR3 nucleotides are TGTGCCAGCAGTATAGGGTGGCAGGGAAATGAAAAACTGTTTTTT. Its protein is CASSIGWQGNEKLFF.

The chain is built from TRBV6-5 and TRBJ2-6; D not certain. CDR1 is MNHEY and CDR2 is SVGAGI in the germline V gene. Trimming took 7 bases from V and 2 from J, leaving 6 bases between them. The CDR3 extends over 13 amino acids. DNA for the CDR3: TGTGCCAGCACTCTTCCTGGGGCCAACGTCCTGACTTTC. Its protein product is CASTLPGANVLTF.

The chain employs TRBV29-1 and TRBJ1-1; 10 positions agree with TRBD1. From germline, CDR1 is SQVTM and CDR2 ANQGSEA. The CDR3 contains 13 residues. V lost 7 bases, J lost 4 bases, and 6 bases stayed unmatched. CDR3 in DNA: TGCAGCGGGTATTGGACAGGGGGCACTGAAGCTTTCTTT. This translates into CSGYWTGGTEAFF.

The gene calls are TRBV6-5 and TRBJ1-2; TRBD1 agrees at 10 bases. V shed 6 bases and J 4 bases; nucleotides not matched to a gene: 8. The germline gives CDR1 MNHEY, CDR2 SVGAGI. The CDR3 extends over 15 amino acids. The CDR3 region is CASRGRQGALYGYTF. Here the CDR3 DNA reads TGTGCCAGCAGGGGCCGACAGGGGGCACTCTATGGCTACACCTTC.

This chain connects TRBV18 to TRBJ1-5; TRBD1 is a possible D gene (5 bases). Germline lookup yields CDR1 KGHSH and CDR2 LQKENI. The germline V and J ends were trimmed by 6 bases and 0 bases, with 12 bases remaining between them. CDR3 size: 15 residues. CDR3 DNA: TGTGCCAGCTCGCAGGACAATCATAGCAATCAGCCCCAGCATTTT. Translating it yields CASSQDNHSNQPQHF.

The genes are TRBV7-9 and TRBJ2-3; 12 nucleotides line up with TRBD2. Germline V lookup: CDR1 SEHNR, CDR2 FQNEAQ (reference sequence). The CDR3 is made up of 16 amino acids. V gave up 5 bases and J gave up 2 bases; unmatched junction bases: 5. CDR3: CASSLRTSGDTDTQYF. Here the CDR3 DNA reads TGTGCCAGCAGCCTCCGGACTAGCGGGGACACAGATACGCAGTATTTT. Combining the CDR3 with reference TRBV7-9 and TRBJ2-3 gives the whole variable domain DTGVSQNPRHKITKRGQNVTFRCDPISEHNRLYWYRQTLGQGPEFLTYFQNEAQLEKSRLLSDRFSAERPKGSFSTLEIQRTEQGDSAMYLCASSLRTSGDTDTQYFGPGTRLTVL.

V gene TRBV18 combines with J gene TRBJ2-7, with D possibly TRBD1 on 6 matching bases. Trimming took off 3 bases at V and 6 bases at J, with 15 bases between the two ends. This CDR3 comprises 14 residues. The V gene's germline CDR1 is KGHSH and CDR2 LQKENI. The CDR3 nucleotides are TGTGCCAGCTCACCCCTGGACAGAAGGGGCGAGCAGTACTTC. Its protein product is CASSPLDRRGEQYF.

This clone was seen only once. V gene TRBV2 combines with J gene TRBJ1-1; D is uncertain. The CDR3 is 13 amino acids. CDR1 and CDR2 (germline): SNHLY, FYNNEI. Trimming stripped 5 bases from V and 1 base from J, with 8 bases between. CDR3 sequence: CASSPRENTEAFF. The CDR3, as DNA: TGTGCCAGCAGTCCCCGGGAGAACACTGAAGCTTTCTTT.

The chain joins TRBV5-4 to TRBJ1-2; tentatively, D is TRBD1 (6 bases). Germline loops: CDR1 SGHNT, CDR2 YYREEE (reference sequence). The CDR3 has 15 amino acids. Trimming pared 4 bases from V and 2 bases from J, leaving 15 bases between. The CDR3 region has the DNA TGTGCCAGCAGCGGTCCAGGACAGAAAAACTATGGCTACACCTTC. This encodes CASSGPGQKNYGYTF. Based on the CDR3 plus reference TRBV5-4 and TRBJ1-2, the full variable domain is ETGVTQSPTHLIKTRGQQVTLRCSSQSGHNTVSWYQQALGQGPQFIFQYYREEENGRGNFPPRFSGLQFPNYSSELNVNALELDDSALYLCASSGPGQKNYGYTFGSGTRLTVV.

The J gene is TRBJ2-7, the V gene TRBV12-3 or TRBV12-4; D remains ambiguous. Trimming took 7 bases from V and 1 from J, leaving 5 bases between them. The CDR3 sequence is 11 residues long. In DNA, the CDR3 is TGTGCCAGCACCAAATCCTACGAGCAGTACTTC. This translates into CASTKSYEQYF.

This clone appeared once. The V gene is TRBV5-1, the J gene TRBJ2-3, with D perhaps matching TRBD1 (5 bases). CDR1 and CDR2 from the germline V gene are SGHRS and YFSETQ. This CDR3 has 14 amino acids. V lost 4 bases and J lost 2, with 11 bases in between. The CDR3 region has the DNA TGCGCCAGCAGCGCGTCGACAGTCACAGATACGCAGTATTTT. Its protein is CASSASTVTDTQYF.

The V and J genes are TRBV2 and TRBJ2-7, with D possibly being TRBD2 (6 bases). V was shortened by 10 bases and J by 3 bases, with 19 bases between the two germline ends. Germline CDR1 is SNHLY and CDR2 is FYNNEI. There are 14 residues in the CDR3. CDR3 in DNA: TGTGCCACCCGGAGGCAGGGAGGAATCTACGAGCAGTACTTC. It translates to CATRRQGGIYEQYF.

The V call is TRBV2, the J call TRBJ1-3; unclear D gene. The CDR3 loop spans 15 amino acids. Trimming removed 3 bases at V and 8 bases at J, with 17 bases between. Per the germline V gene, CDR1 is SNHLY and CDR2 is FYNNEI. CDR3 bases: TGTGCCAGCAGTGAGCGCGACCTGAGGCTAGACACCATATATTTT. This gives the protein CASSERDLRLDTIYF.

This chain joins TRBV19 and TRBJ1-5; 9 bases map to TRBD1. The CDR3 consists of 16 residues. Per the germline V gene, CDR1 is LNHDA and CDR2 is SQIVND (reference sequence). Losses at the gene ends were 5 bases for V and 2 bases for J; bases not matched to a gene: 7. Here the CDR3 DNA reads TGTGCCAGTAGTCCACAGGGGGCTGTCGGCAATCAGCCCCAGCATTTT. It specifies CASSPQGAVGNQPQHF.

The count of this clone is one. The chain is built from TRBV25-1 and TRBJ2-3; no reliable D call. CDR3 length: 14 amino acids. The germline V and J ends were trimmed by 4 bases and 3 bases, with 11 bases remaining between them. Germline CDR1 is MGHDK and CDR2 is SYGVNS. The CDR3 is CASSGAPATDTQYF. The CDR3 DNA follows: TGTGCCAGCAGTGGGGCCCCCGCGACAGATACGCAGTATTTT.

There are a few counts of this clone. The J gene is TRBJ1-2, the V gene TRBV5-1; TRBD1 aligns across 9 bases. V trimming: 2 bases; J trimming: 6 bases; junction bases outside the gene matches: 8. Germline CDR1 reads SGHRS; CDR2 reads YFSETQ. The CDR3 has 15 residues. The CDR3 reads CASSFSGTGPDGYTF. In DNA form, the CDR3 reads TGCGCCAGCAGCTTCTCCGGGACAGGGCCAGATGGCTACACCTTC. Filled out from reference TRBV5-1 and TRBJ1-2, the complete variable domain reads KAGVTQTPRYLIKTRGQQVTLSCSPISGHRSVSWYQQTPGQGLQFLFEYFSETQRNKGNFPGRFSGRQFSNSRSEMNVSTLELGDSALYLCASSFSGTGPDGYTFGSGTRLTVV.

This chain's CDR3 is CASRYRIQPQHF. CDR3 nucleotide sequence: TGTGCCAGCAGATACAGGATTCAGCCCCAGCATTTT. V usage is TRBV12-3 or TRBV12-4 and J usage is TRBJ1-5; D is perhaps TRBD1 (5 bases). CDR3 length: 12 amino acids. V was pared by 6 bases and J by 6 bases, with 9 bases between.

This chain uses TRBV18 with TRBJ2-5; 7 bases are a match to TRBD1. Germline V gene lookup returns CDR1 KGHSH and CDR2 LQKENI. There are 14 residues in the CDR3. J gave up 1 base and V 4 bases, and 3 bases lay outside the gene matches. CDR3 DNA: TGTGCCAGCTCACGGACAGGAACCCAAGAGACCCAGTACTTC. As protein: CASSRTGTQETQYF.

With respect to this clone: Distinct nucleotide sequences in the sample also encode this CDR3. The chain is built from TRBV18 and TRBJ1-5; the match to TRBD1 covers 7 bases. The CDR3 loop spans 13 amino acids. The ends lost 3 bases at V and 5 bases at J; junction bases unmatched: 1. Germline V CDR1 and CDR2: KGHSH, LQKENI. The CDR3: CASSPGTDQPQHF. The CDR3 DNA reads TGTGCCAGCTCACCGGGGACAGATCAGCCCCAGCATTTT. The complete variable domain, with remaining parts taken from reference TRBV18 and TRBJ1-5, reads NAGVMQNPRHLVRRRGQEARLRCSPMKGHSHVYWYRQLPEEGLKFMVYLQKENIIDESGMPKERFSAEFPKEGPSILRIQQVVRGDSAAYFCASSPGTDQPQHFGDGTRLSIL.

This chain joins TRBV27 and TRBJ1-2, with a weak D call TRBD1 (6 bases). The germline CDR1 and CDR2 sequences are MNHEY and SMNVEV (reference sequence). CDR3 size: 15 residues. V gave up 4 bases and J gave up 3 bases, with 15 bases separating them. CDR3 amino acids: CASSYVGASDYGYTF. The CDR3 region has the DNA TGTGCCAGCAGTTATGTGGGGGCTTCTGACTATGGCTACACCTTC.

The chain carries TRBV7-3 and TRBJ2-1; no reliable D call. The V gene's germline CDR1 is SGHTA and CDR2 FQGTGA. The CDR3 runs 16 residues. The germline V and J ends were trimmed by 2 bases and 5 bases, with 16 bases remaining between them. This chain's CDR3 is CASSLVVGQPNNEQFF. CDR3 bases: TGTGCCAGCAGCTTAGTGGTGGGCCAGCCCAACAATGAGCAGTTCTTC.

This clone is a singleton in its sample. The V gene is TRBV18, the J gene TRBJ1-4, with TRBD1 matching over 7 bases. This CDR3 contains 17 residues. Germline CDR1 KGHSH, CDR2 LQKENI. The V gene end was trimmed by 4 bases and the J gene end by 0 bases; junction bases not matched to a gene: 8. CDR3 sequence: CASSLQDRAATNEKLFF. In nucleotides, the CDR3 is TGTGCCAGCTCACTACAAGACAGGGCGGCAACTAATGAAAAACTGTTTTTT.

The J gene is TRBJ1-2, the V gene TRBV9; D unclear. The length of the CDR3 is 11 residues. Between the trimmed V and J ends, which lost 3 bases and 7 bases, there was a span of 7 bases. Germline CDR1 reads SGDLS; CDR2 reads YYNGEE. CDR3 sequence (DNA): TGTGCCAGCAGCGGGCGGGGTGGCTACACCTTC. Its translation is CASSGRGGYTF.

The V and J genes are TRBV7-2 and TRBJ1-4; TRBD1 agrees at 8 bases. Germline lookup yields CDR1 SGHTA and CDR2 FQGNSA. The CDR3 extends over 16 amino acids. J was trimmed by 3 bases and V by 5 bases; bases with no gene match: 8. CDR3 nucleotides: TGTGCCAGCAGCCCTCAGACAGGGGCTTCTAATGAAAAACTGTTTTTT. Protein: CASSPQTGASNEKLFF.

V usage is TRBV2 and J usage is TRBJ2-7, with no clear D. V was clipped by 2 bases and J by 3 bases, with 11 bases between them. This CDR3 spans 14 amino acids. CDR1 is SNHLY, CDR2 FYNNEI, per germline. CDR3 residues: CASSEMVTSYEQYF. The CDR3, as DNA: TGTGCCAGCAGTGAAATGGTAACCAGCTACGAGCAGTACTTC. The full variable domain, its missing parts supplied by reference TRBV2 and TRBJ2-7, is EPEVTQTPSHQVTQMGQEVILRCVPISNHLYFYWYRQILGQKVEFLVSFYNNEISEKSEIFDDQFSVERPDGSNFTLKIRSTKLEDSAMYFCASSEMVTSYEQYFGPGTRLTVT.

This clone was counted once. The chain combines TRBV5-1 with TRBJ2-7, with 7 bases fitting TRBD1. The CDR3 contains 16 residues. CDR1 SGHRS and CDR2 YFSETQ come from the germline V gene. V was clipped by 4 bases and J by 0 bases; unmatched bases: 10. This CDR3 reads CASSPPTGPSSYEQYF. The CDR3 region has the DNA TGCGCCAGCAGCCCTCCGACAGGGCCAAGCTCCTACGAGCAGTACTTC.

The V and J genes are TRBV5-1 and TRBJ1-6, with D hard to call. The CDR3 totals 12 residues. Germline V gives CDR1 SGHRS, CDR2 YFSETQ. The V end lost 4 bases, the J end lost 5 bases, and 4 bases lay between the germline ends. CDR3 in amino acids: CASSLNNSPLHF. The CDR3 DNA reads as TGCGCCAGCAGCCTAAATAATTCACCCCTCCACTTT.

The chain has TRBV27 and TRBJ2-7; D gene ambiguous. The germline V gene encodes CDR1 MNHEY and CDR2 SMNVEV (reference sequence). There are 15 residues in the CDR3. Trimming shortened V by 6 bases and J by 1 base, and 16 bases separated the two germline ends. DNA of the CDR3: TGTGCCAGCAGCCTCGGCCGACACCCTTCCTACGAGCAGTACTTC. Amino acid sequence: CASSLGRHPSYEQYF.